The present entry profiles one T cell receptor (beta chain) with its context. The sample is drawn from a study of blood T cell repertoires in COVID-19. For the study at large: T cells, B-cell-depleted T cells, or PBMCs supplied cDNA or gDNA.

Clones were sequenced by immunoSEQ multiplex PCR, and TCRdb holds only the in-frame ones, with some missing. The profile shows tens of thousands of clones, 75% to 90% of them singletons. The V segment lost 5 bases and the J segment 4 bases; nucleotides outside the gene matches: 10. The CDR3 sequence is 18 residues long. CDR1 SEHNR and CDR2 FQNEAQ come from the germline V gene (reference sequence). This sequence joins TRBV7-9 and TRBJ2-6; 11 bases are shared with TRBD1. The sequence came from a man in his fifties or sixties with acute or convalescent COVID-19. The source material was peripheral blood. The CDR3 nucleotides are TGTGCCAGCAGCCGGGACAGGGGGTTGCGCTCCGGGGCCAACGTCCTGACTTTC. It yields the protein CASSRDRGLRSGANVLTF. The full variable domain, rest sourced from reference TRBV7-9 and TRBJ2-6, is DTGVSQNPRHKITKRGQNVTFRCDPISEHNRLYWYRQTLGQGPEFLTYFQNEAQLEKSRLLSDRFSAERPKGSFSTLEIQRTEQGDSAMYLCASSRDRGLRSGANVLTFGAGSRLTVL.